Below, 22 T cell receptor beta chains from the same sample are listed, as sequenced in a study of vaccination and CD4 T cells after COVID-19. With the Oncomine TCR Beta short-read assay, DNA from cultured CD4+ T cells was sequenced. In TCRdb, the PCR reads were re-called with MiXCR into one record per CDR3 protein. The table records over 20,000 distinct CDR3 sequences, about 31% of them present only once. Their recognized antigens are unknown. The time point denotes: late sampling 161 to 241 days after vaccination in a few convalescent patients. The treatment is: roughly 10-day PBMC culture with coronavirus spike peptide pools or control peptides (ViraFEST assay). The sequenced sample was CD4+ T cells from blood, cultured in vitro, obtained about 7 months after SARS-CoV-2 vaccination. These receptors all come from a human donor who had recovered from COVID-19.

This clonotype has just a few counts. The chain uses TRBV20-1 and TRBJ2-5; possibly TRBD2 for D (6 bases). Germline CDR1 reads DFQATT; CDR2 reads SNEGSKA (reference sequence). There are 15 residues in the CDR3. In DNA form, the CDR3 reads TGCAGGAACTATTCGGGACGGGAGTGTCAAGAGACCCAGTACTTC. This encodes CRNYSGRECQETQYF.

The chain employs TRBV6-2 or TRBV6-3 and TRBJ1-2, with D perhaps matching TRBD1 (6 bases). Deletions cut 7 bases from V and 6 bases from J, with 15 bases between. The CDR3 runs 13 residues. Germline CDR1 and CDR2: MNHEY and SVGEGT. CDR3 residues: CASTGTLVNGYTF. CDR3 DNA sequence: TGTGCCAGCACCGGGACATTGGTGAATGGCTACACCTTC.

This clonotype was picked up a small number of times. This chain links TRBV19 with TRBJ2-7, with 7 bases identical to TRBD1. This CDR3 comprises 13 residues. Germline values: CDR1 LNHDA, CDR2 SQIVND (reference sequence). V lost 5 bases, J lost 1 base, and 2 bases stayed unmatched. In DNA form, the CDR3 reads TGTGCCAGTAGTCAGGACAGGTCCTACGAGCAGTACTTC. This encodes CASSQDRSYEQYF.

This clonotype is categorized as medium-sized (0.01 to 0.1%). V and J are TRBV20-1 and TRBJ1-5; D ambiguous. Germline loops: CDR1 DFQATT, CDR2 SNEGSKA (reference sequence). Trimming removed 0 bases at V and 3 bases at J, with 6 bases between. The CDR3 extends over 13 amino acids. The CDR3 here is CSARDRYNQPQHF. The CDR3 coding sequence is TGCAGTGCTAGAGACAGGTACAATCAGCCCCAGCATTTT.

This clonotype occurred a few times. This chain joins TRBV7-9 and TRBJ2-3; D is ambiguous. The CDR3 has 13 residues. Trimming removed 8 bases at V and 1 base at J, with 10 bases between. Germline values: CDR1 SEHNR, CDR2 FQNEAQ (reference sequence). CDR3 amino acids: CASVNTGTDTQYF. In DNA, the CDR3 is TGTGCCAGCGTTAATACAGGCACAGATACGCAGTATTTT.

In its sample, this clonotype was seen a few times. This chain uses TRBV6-4 with TRBJ2-6; D might be TRBD1 (5 bases). V was trimmed by 5 bases and J by 0 bases, leaving 11 bases between them. The CDR3 consists of 16 residues. CDR1 is MRHNA, CDR2 SNTAGT, per germline. Written as DNA, the CDR3 is TGTGCCAGCAGTCAGGGCAGGACCTCTGGGGCCAACGTCCTGACTTTC. Encoded protein: CASSQGRTSGANVLTF.

The chain joins TRBV7-9 to TRBJ1-6; a weak D match, TRBD1 (5 bases). Per germline, CDR1 SEHNR and CDR2 FQNEAQ (reference sequence). V was cut by 3 bases and J by 6 bases, with 12 bases left in between. The CDR3 covers 15 residues. Here the CDR3 DNA reads TGTGCCAGCAGCTTTGGGACCTCCGGTAATTCACCCCTCCACTTT. Its translation is CASSFGTSGNSPLHF.

This chain links TRBV27 with TRBJ2-2, with a possible D match to TRBD2 (5 bases). Germline V gene data show CDR1 as MNHEY and CDR2 as SMNVEV (reference sequence). The CDR3 loop spans 14 amino acids. The V end was cut by 6 bases, the J end by 4 bases, with 12 bases between. CDR3 bases: TGTGCCAGCAGATTAGCCGGGGTCACCGGGGAGCTGTTTTTT. Translating gives CASRLAGVTGELFF.

In this sample, this clonotype turned up once. CDR3 nucleotide sequence: TGTGCCAGCAGCTTATCAAGAGACACCGGGGAGCTGTTTTTT. It translates to CASSLSRDTGELFF. J is TRBJ2-2 and V is TRBV7-3; no definite D call. With 2 bases removed from V and 3 bases from J, the gap between germline ends came to 7 bases. Germline assignment: CDR1 SGHTA and CDR2 FQGTGA. CDR3 length: 14 residues.

V gene TRBV7-9 combines with J gene TRBJ2-3; a possible D gene is TRBD2 (6 bases). The V and J ends lost 4 bases and 1 base respectively, with 12 bases between them. Germline assignment: CDR1 SEHNR and CDR2 FQNEAQ (reference sequence). The CDR3 contains 15 residues. This chain's CDR3 is CASSSAGRRTDTQYF. CDR3 nucleotide sequence: TGTGCCAGCAGCTCCGCGGGGCGCCGCACAGATACGCAGTATTTT.

This clonotype was seen a handful of times. This rearrangement joins TRBV6-1 to TRBJ2-5, with a possible D match to TRBD1 (6 bases). The CDR3 is made up of 15 amino acids. Germline V gives CDR1 MNHNS, CDR2 SASEGT. V lost 6 bases and J 5 bases, leaving 19 bases between the germline ends. The CDR3 DNA reads TGTGCCAGCAGCCGAGGTACAGGGCTGGTGGAGACCCAGTACTTC. Encoded protein: CASSRGTGLVETQYF.

This clonotype was seen only a few times. The chain uses TRBV20-1 and TRBJ2-5, with D perhaps matching TRBD2 (5 bases). V dropped 6 bases and J dropped 4 bases, with 21 bases sitting between them. Germline assignment: CDR1 DFQATT and CDR2 SNEGSKA (reference sequence). The CDR3 is 15 residues long. The CDR3 DNA reads as TGCAGTGCCCTACCCTCACTAGTAGTGGGAGAGACCCAGTACTTC. It encodes CSALPSLVVGETQYF.

The chain links TRBV7-2 to TRBJ2-1, with a weak D call TRBD2 (6 bases). The CDR3 contains 17 residues. Trimming took 5 bases from V and 7 from J, leaving 24 bases between them. Looked up from germline, CDR1 is SGHTA and CDR2 is FQGNSA. CDR3 loop: CASSNRPSASSSNEQFF. CDR3 DNA: TGTGCCAGCAGCAACAGGCCTAGCGCATCTAGCTCAAATGAGCAGTTCTTC. Full variable domain (rest looked up from reference TRBV7-2 and TRBJ2-1): GAGVSQSPSNKVTEKGKDVELRCDPISGHTALYWYRQSLGQGLEFLIYFQGNSAPDKSGLPSDRFSAERTGGSVSTLTIQRTQQEDSAVYLCASSNRPSASSSNEQFFGPGTRLTVL.

This clonotype was seen a few times. The chain links TRBV20-1 to TRBJ2-5; D might be TRBD2 (5 bases). The length of the CDR3 is 15 residues. V was cut by 3 bases and J by 2 bases, with 16 bases left in between. Germline V gene sequence: CDR1 DFQATT, CDR2 SNEGSKA (reference sequence). The CDR3 here is CSASVGSGRQETQYF. CDR3 coding DNA: TGCAGTGCTAGTGTGGGAAGCGGAAGACAAGAGACCCAGTACTTC.

This clonotype was observed a handful of times. Here the CDR3 reads CASSRDSTYEQYF. As DNA, the CDR3 is TGTGCCAGCAGCAGAGACTCGACCTACGAGCAGTACTTC. This chain links TRBV6-1 with TRBJ2-7, with D unclear. CDR1 MNHNS and CDR2 SASEGT come from the germline V gene. The V end was cut by 6 bases, the J end by 2 bases, with 11 bases between. This CDR3 contains 13 residues.

The chain joins TRBV7-2 to TRBJ2-3; TRBD1 matches at 10 bases. The length of the CDR3 is 16 residues. V was pared by 1 base and J by 7 bases, with 8 bases of the junction left unmatched. Germline lookup yields CDR1 SGHTA and CDR2 FQGNSA. CDR3 nucleotides: TGTGCCAGCAGCTTAGTGGGGACAGGGGTCTCAAATACGCAGTATTTT. As protein: CASSLVGTGVSNTQYF.

This clonotype appeared a few times. The genes are TRBV4-3 and TRBJ1-5; D ambiguous. Trimming left V 0 bases short and J 7 bases short, with 7 bases between. This CDR3 is built from 13 residues. Per the germline V gene, CDR1 is LGHNA and CDR2 is YSLEER. CDR3 in DNA: TGCGCCAGCAGCCAAGATGTCGGGCAGCCCCAGCATTTT. Translating gives CASSQDVGQPQHF.

By sample fraction, this clonotype is medium-sized. V gene TRBV7-8 combines with J gene TRBJ2-5, with TRBD2 matching 12 bases. Trimming removed 5 bases from V and 5 bases from J; junction bases left unmatched: 6. CDR1 SGHVS and CDR2 FQNEAQ come from the germline V gene. This CDR3 spans 15 amino acids. The CDR3 bases are TGTGCCAGCAGCGTGACTAGCGGGAGTTGGGAGACCCAGTACTTC. This gives the protein CASSVTSGSWETQYF.

This chain uses TRBV28 with TRBJ1-2; weak D call: TRBD1 (5 bases). The germline V and J ends were trimmed by 2 bases and 4 bases, with 11 bases remaining between them. The CDR3 is made up of 14 amino acids. Germline CDR1 MDHEN, CDR2 SYDVKM. In nucleotides, the CDR3 is TGTGCCAGCAGTTTAAGGACAACGACCTATGGCTACACCTTC. As protein: CASSLRTTTYGYTF.

V and J are TRBV6-5 and TRBJ2-1; 10 nucleotides match TRBD2. CDR1 is MNHEY, CDR2 SVGAGI, per germline. Trimming at V came to 2 bases and at J to 3 bases, leaving 4 bases not matched to a gene. The CDR3 is 16 amino acids. This CDR3 is CASSYVTSGHYNEQFF. CDR3 in DNA: TGTGCCAGCAGTTACGTGACTAGCGGGCACTACAATGAGCAGTTCTTC.

V is TRBV20-1 and J is TRBJ1-2; 8 bases are a match to TRBD1. In germline, CDR1 is DFQATT, CDR2 SNEGSKA (reference sequence). J gave up 6 bases and V 1 base, and 7 bases lay outside the gene matches. CDR3 length equals 14 residues. CDR3 in DNA: TGCAGTGCTAGAGCGGACAGGGATATTGATGGCTACACCTTC. Protein product: CSARADRDIDGYTF.

The count of this clonotype is one. The J gene is TRBJ1-1, the V gene TRBV19; TRBD1 aligns across 7 bases. The CDR3 has 14 amino acids. Germline V gene lookup returns CDR1 LNHDA and CDR2 SQIVND (reference sequence). Losses at the gene ends were 4 bases for V and 1 base for J; bases not matched to a gene: 3. The CDR3 region has the DNA TGTGCCAGTAGTAGAGACAGGGAGAACACTGAAGCTTTCTTT. Encoded protein: CASSRDRENTEAFF. The complete variable domain, with remaining parts taken from reference TRBV19 and TRBJ1-1, reads DGGITQSPKYLFRKEGQNVTLSCEQNLNHDAMYWYRQDPGQGLRLIYYSQIVNDFQKGDIAEGYSVSREKKESFPLTVTSAQKNPTAFYLCASSRDRENTEAFFGQGTRLTVV.